This T cell receptor (beta chain) was observed in a study of identical twins. The length of the CDR3 is 16 residues. V gave up 5 bases and J gave up 1 base; unmatched junction bases: 2. The germline V gene encodes CDR1 SGHVS and CDR2 FQNEAQ. This clonotype was observed a few times. TCRdb itself ran the 5' RACE reads through MiXCR, one entry per CDR3 protein. This sample has a few hundred thousand distinct CDR3 sequences; around 8% occur once, and the top ten carry about 3%. These data are also associated with another study on yellow fever vaccine responses in identical twins. As reported in that work: The authors reported partly convergent, partly personalized vaccine responses in identical twins.

Material for sequencing was CD8+ T cells sorted from blood. The receptor was derived from a woman aged 18 to 35 in good health. The chain has TRBV7-8 and TRBJ2-2, with TRBD2 matching 12 bases. CDR3 bases: TGTGCCAGCAGCAAACTAGCGGGGGGGAACACCGGGGAGCTGTTTTTT. Amino acid sequence: CASSKLAGGNTGELFF.